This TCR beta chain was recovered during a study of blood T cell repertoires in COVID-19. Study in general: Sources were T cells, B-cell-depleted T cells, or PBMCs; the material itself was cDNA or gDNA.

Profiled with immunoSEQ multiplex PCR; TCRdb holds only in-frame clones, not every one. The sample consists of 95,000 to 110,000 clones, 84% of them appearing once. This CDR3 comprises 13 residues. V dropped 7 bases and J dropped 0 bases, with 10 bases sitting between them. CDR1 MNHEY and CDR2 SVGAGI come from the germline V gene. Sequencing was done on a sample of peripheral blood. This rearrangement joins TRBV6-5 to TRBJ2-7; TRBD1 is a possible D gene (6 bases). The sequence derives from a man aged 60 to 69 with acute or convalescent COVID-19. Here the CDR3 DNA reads TGTGCCAGCAATCGGGACACCTCCTACGAGCAGTACTTC. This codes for CASNRDTSYEQYF.